These 29 T cell receptor beta chains share one sample of origin, sequenced in a study of cytomegalovirus exposure and HLA in healthy donors. PCR amplification relied on 60 Vbeta primers (plus 13 Jbeta primers). Profiling relied on immunoSEQ multiplex PCR, and the TCRdb table lists in-frame clones only, not all of them. The sample lists more than 150,000 clones, approximately 80% occurring once. Material: PBMCs. The source of these receptors is a man between 18 and 35 years old in good health and CMV-seronegative.

V and J are TRBV7-3 and TRBJ2-3, with a weak D call TRBD2 (5 bases). Per the germline V gene, CDR1 is SGHTA and CDR2 is FQGTGA. The CDR3 is made up of 14 amino acids. V dropped 8 bases and J dropped 0 bases, with 12 bases sitting between them. In DNA form, the CDR3 reads TGTGCCAGCGGCCAAGGGAGAAGCACAGATACGCAGTATTTT. Its protein product is CASGQGRSTDTQYF.

This chain connects TRBV6-1 to TRBJ2-7, with D unresolved. Deletions cut 8 bases from V and 0 bases from J, with 2 bases between. CDR3 size: 10 residues. Germline lookup yields CDR1 MNHNS and CDR2 SASEGT. The CDR3 spells CASLSYEQYF. The CDR3 DNA follows: TGTGCCAGCCTCTCCTACGAGCAGTACTTC.

The table lists this clone with a few counts. V and J are TRBV11-2 and TRBJ1-2, with TRBD1 identical over 7 bases. V gave up 0 bases and J gave up 3 bases; unmatched junction bases: 7. This CDR3 contains 16 residues. CDR1 and CDR2 (germline): SGHAT, FQNNGV. CDR3 sequence: CASSLDIDREYYGYTF. Here the CDR3 DNA reads TGTGCCAGCAGCTTAGATATCGACAGGGAGTACTATGGCTACACCTTC.

This clone has just a few counts. The chain uses TRBV30 and TRBJ2-1; D might be TRBD2 (6 bases). Germline CDR1 GTSNPN, CDR2 SVGIG (reference sequence). V gave up 5 bases and J gave up 8 bases, with 16 bases separating them. This CDR3 region has 13 residues. CDR3 protein: CAWARERGYEQFF. CDR3 in DNA: TGTGCCTGGGCCCGGGAGAGGGGATATGAGCAGTTCTTC. Combining the CDR3 with reference TRBV30 and TRBJ2-1 gives the whole variable domain SQTIHQWPATLVQPVGSPLSLECTVEGTSNPNLYWYRQAAGRGLQLLFYSVGIGQISSEVPQNLSASRPQDRQFILSSKKLLLSDSGFYLCAWARERGYEQFFGPGTRLTVL.

The rearrangement links TRBV6-6 to TRBJ2-7; the match to TRBD1 covers 11 bases. CDR1 is MNHNY and CDR2 is SVGAGI in the germline V gene (reference sequence). The trim removed 8 bases at V and 3 bases at J, leaving 3 bases unmatched. This CDR3 region has 13 residues. CDR3: CASGGTGGYEQYF. In nucleotides, the CDR3 is TGTGCCAGCGGGGGGACAGGGGGCTACGAGCAGTACTTC.

This chain links TRBV30 with TRBJ2-2; TRBD2 matches at 10 bases. J lost 5 bases, V lost 0 bases, and 12 bases had no gene match. Per the germline V gene, CDR1 is GTSNPN and CDR2 is SVGIG (reference sequence). The CDR3 sequence is 18 residues long. CDR3 in DNA: TGTGCCTGGAGTGTGTGGGTGCTAGCGGGAGTAAAGACCGGGGAGCTGTTTTTT. The encoded protein is CAWSVWVLAGVKTGELFF. Full variable domain (remainder filled in from reference TRBV30 and TRBJ2-2): SQTIHQWPATLVQPVGSPLSLECTVEGTSNPNLYWYRQAAGRGLQLLFYSVGIGQISSEVPQNLSASRPQDRQFILSSKKLLLSDSGFYLCAWSVWVLAGVKTGELFFGEGSRLTVL.

The chain's CDR3 is CASSRHTGFDTEAFF. The CDR3 DNA is TGCGCCAGCAGCAGACACACAGGGTTCGACACTGAAGCTTTCTTT. This rearrangement joins TRBV5-1 to TRBJ1-1, with D maybe TRBD1 (6 bases). This CDR3 contains 15 residues. Germline-derived CDR1 and CDR2 are SGHRS and YFSETQ. Trimming took 4 bases from V and 3 from J, leaving 16 bases between them.

Only a few counts were recorded for this clone. The chain links TRBV5-4 to TRBJ2-3; TRBD2 aligns across 9 bases. Germline V CDR1 and CDR2: SGHNT, YYREEE (reference sequence). The CDR3 loop spans 14 amino acids. V lost 4 bases and J lost 2; bases outside the gene matches: 2. The CDR3 DNA reads as TGTGCCAGCAGCCGGACTAGCGACACAGATACGCAGTATTTT. It yields the protein CASSRTSDTDTQYF.

Here the CDR3 reads CASSVVGGAEQYF. As DNA, the CDR3 is TGTGCCAGCAGCGTAGTAGGAGGAGCCGAGCAGTACTTC. V usage is TRBV9 and J usage is TRBJ2-7, with TRBD2 as a possible D gene (5 bases). From germline, CDR1 is SGDLS and CDR2 YYNGEE. Trimming removed 0 bases at V and 6 bases at J, with 10 bases between. This CDR3 is built from 13 residues. Full variable domain (remainder filled in from reference TRBV9 and TRBJ2-7): DSGVTQTPKHLITATGQRVTLRCSPRSGDLSVYWYQQSLDQGLQFLIQYYNGEERAKGNILERFSAQQFPDLHSELNLSSLELGDSALYFCASSVVGGAEQYFGPGTRLTVT.

The rearrangement links TRBV6-1 to TRBJ2-1, with 9 bases lining up with TRBD1. Germline V gene lookup returns CDR1 MNHNS and CDR2 SASEGT. V lost 1 base, J lost 15 bases, and 4 bases stayed unmatched. The CDR3 contains 12 residues. The CDR3 nucleotides read TGTGCCAGCAGTGAAGAGGGACAGGGTGGGTTCTTC. Encoded protein: CASSEEGQGGFF.

J is TRBJ2-3 and V is TRBV6-1, with 10 bases identical to TRBD1. The CDR3 extends over 14 amino acids. Per germline, CDR1 MNHNS and CDR2 SASEGT. The junction had 15 bases not matched to a gene; V was cut back by 7 bases and J by 14 bases. The CDR3 DNA is TGTGCCAGCATAAGGGACAGGGGATCCGCTGTCTTGTATTTT. It encodes CASIRDRGSAVLYF.

This clone was counted a single time. The chain recombines TRBV7-9 with TRBJ1-1; possible D gene TRBD1, 5 bases. V lost 5 bases to trimming and J lost 6 bases, with 10 bases between them. CDR1 is SEHNR and CDR2 is FQNEAQ in the germline V gene (reference sequence). The CDR3 totals 12 residues. CDR3 nucleotides: TGTGCCAGCAGCGGCGCAGGGTCTGAAGCTTTCTTT. Amino acids: CASSGAGSEAFF.

This chain links TRBV11-1 with TRBJ1-1, with 9 nucleotides matching TRBD1. Losses at the gene ends were 5 bases for V and 4 bases for J; bases not matched to a gene: 8. This CDR3 region has 15 residues. Germline V gene sequence: CDR1 SGHAT, CDR2 FQDESV (reference sequence). CDR3: CASSRGQGSVTEAFF. CDR3 sequence (DNA): TGTGCCAGCAGCCGGGGACAGGGCTCTGTCACTGAAGCTTTCTTT.

V gene TRBV7-3 combines with J gene TRBJ2-3, with D possibly TRBD2 on 5 matching bases. CDR3 length: 14 residues. With 2 bases removed from V and 4 bases from J, the gap between germline ends came to 10 bases. CDR1 and CDR2 (germline): SGHTA, FQGTGA. The CDR3 region is CASSLRGEADTQYF. Here the CDR3 DNA reads TGTGCCAGCAGCTTACGGGGTGAGGCAGATACGCAGTATTTT.

CDR3 DNA: TGCGCCAGCAGCCCGCAACCTCAGGTTAGCGAGCAGTACTTC. Translation: CASSPQPQVSEQYF. This chain joins TRBV5-1 and TRBJ2-7; D not resolved. Between the trimmed V and J ends, which lost 4 bases and 6 bases, there was a span of 17 bases. The CDR3 runs to 14 residues. Germline V gene data show CDR1 as SGHRS and CDR2 as YFSETQ.

The chain uses TRBV30 and TRBJ2-7; 9 nucleotides match TRBD2. V lost 1 base to trimming and J lost 7 bases; unmatched junction nucleotides: 5. The germline CDR1 and CDR2 sequences are GTSNPN and SVGIG (reference sequence). The CDR3 is made up of 13 amino acids. DNA for the CDR3: TGTGCCTGGAGTGGGCGGGAGGGCAGTGAGCAGTACTTC. Translated, it gives CAWSGREGSEQYF.

The rearrangement uses TRBV5-1 and TRBJ2-4; 9 nucleotides line up with TRBD2. Germline lookup yields CDR1 SGHRS and CDR2 YFSETQ. The V segment lost 3 bases and the J segment 6 bases; nucleotides outside the gene matches: 10. This CDR3 is built from 16 residues. As DNA, the CDR3 is TGCGCCAGCAGCTATATAAGCGGGAGGAACGGAAACATTCAGTACTTC. Amino acids: CASSYISGRNGNIQYF. Based on the CDR3 plus reference TRBV5-1 and TRBJ2-4, the full variable domain is KAGVTQTPRYLIKTRGQQVTLSCSPISGHRSVSWYQQTPGQGLQFLFEYFSETQRNKGNFPGRFSGRQFSNSRSEMNVSTLELGDSALYLCASSYISGRNGNIQYFGAGTRLSVL.

This clone has more than one count but fewer than ten. The V gene is TRBV19, the J gene TRBJ1-1; TRBD1 agrees at 7 bases. The trim removed 6 bases at V and 2 bases at J, leaving 6 bases unmatched. Germline V gives CDR1 LNHDA, CDR2 SQIVND (reference sequence). The CDR3 contains 14 residues. CDR3 sequence: CASRIRTGNTEAFF. CDR3 coding DNA: TGTGCCAGTAGAATCCGGACAGGTAACACTGAAGCTTTCTTT.

This chain links TRBV30 with TRBJ2-2, with a weak D call TRBD2 (6 bases). Germline V gene sequence: CDR1 GTSNPN, CDR2 SVGIG (reference sequence). V gave up 3 bases and J gave up 5 bases, with 13 bases separating them. There are 14 residues in the CDR3. The CDR3, as DNA: TGTGCCTGGAGCGCGGGGAGAGGGACCGGGGAGCTGTTTTTT. The encoded protein is CAWSAGRGTGELFF.

This rearrangement joins TRBV6-1 to TRBJ1-1; D is unclear. From germline, CDR1 is MNHNS and CDR2 SASEGT. CDR3 length equals 13 residues. V gave up 7 bases and J gave up 5 bases, with 14 bases separating them. Written as DNA, the CDR3 is TGTGCCAGCAAGCTACAGAGATCAACTGAAGCTTTCTTT. Its protein is CASKLQRSTEAFF.

In regard to this clone: This CDR3 is also generated by other DNA sequences in the sample. The V gene is TRBV7-9, the J gene TRBJ2-7; D not resolved. The CDR3 extends over 12 amino acids. Germline CDR1 reads SEHNR; CDR2 reads FQNEAQ (reference sequence). V shed 5 bases and J shed 0 bases, with 5 bases lying between them. DNA of the CDR3: TGTGCCAGCAGCCCCAGCTCCTACGAGCAGTACTTC. This encodes CASSPSSYEQYF.

This chain links TRBV28 with TRBJ1-4; D may be TRBD1 (6 bases). Trimming left V 5 bases short and J 8 bases short, with 21 bases between. CDR1 is MDHEN and CDR2 is SYDVKM in the germline V gene. The CDR3 extends over 16 amino acids. Written as DNA, the CDR3 is TGTGCCAGCAGTCGTACGTTAGGGGGAGTGAGCGAAAAACTGTTTTTT. It translates to CASSRTLGGVSEKLFF. Full variable domain (rest looked up from reference TRBV28 and TRBJ1-4): DVKVTQSSRYLVKRTGEKVFLECVQDMDHENMFWYRQDPGLGLRLIYFSYDVKMKEKGDIPEGYSVSREKKERFSLILESASTNQTSMYLCASSRTLGGVSEKLFFGSGTQLSVL.

The rearrangement links TRBV6-1 to TRBJ1-1; the D gene is possibly TRBD1 (6 bases). V was shortened by 0 bases and J by 4 bases, with 9 bases between the two germline ends. The CDR3 spans 14 residues. The germline V gene encodes CDR1 MNHNS and CDR2 SASEGT. Here the CDR3 DNA reads TGTGCCAGCAGTGAAGCAGGGGGACCCACTGAAGCTTTCTTT. Its protein product is CASSEAGGPTEAFF.

V usage is TRBV5-1 and J usage is TRBJ2-5, with 10 bases lining up with TRBD2. The trim removed 0 bases at V and 4 bases at J, leaving 6 bases unmatched. Per germline, CDR1 SGHRS and CDR2 YFSETQ. The CDR3 loop spans 16 amino acids. The chain's CDR3 is CASSLGTSGIRETQYF. CDR3 DNA: TGCGCCAGCAGCTTGGGTACTAGCGGGATTCGAGAGACCCAGTACTTC.

The table lists this clone with a few counts. This sequence joins TRBV6-5 and TRBJ2-7; D unresolved. This CDR3 is built from 11 residues. Germline CDR1 and CDR2: MNHEY and SVGAGI. V was trimmed by 4 bases and J by 7 bases, leaving 8 bases between them. The CDR3 here is CASSFLSEQYF. The CDR3 region has the DNA TGTGCCAGCAGTTTCCTCTCGGAGCAGTACTTC.

This chain connects TRBV9 to TRBJ2-7; tentatively, D is TRBD2 (5 bases). The CDR3 is 14 amino acids. Germline CDR1 reads SGDLS; CDR2 reads YYNGEE. V lost 4 bases and J 0 bases, leaving 11 bases between the germline ends. The CDR3 DNA reads TGTGCCAGCAGCCCGACGGGGTCCTCCTACGAGCAGTACTTC. Amino acids: CASSPTGSSYEQYF.

The genes are TRBV30 and TRBJ2-1, with TRBD2 matching 11 bases. V trimming: 2 bases; J trimming: 7 bases; junction bases outside the gene matches: 13. This CDR3 spans 17 amino acids. Per the germline V gene, CDR1 is GTSNPN and CDR2 is SVGIG (reference sequence). DNA for the CDR3: TGTGCCTGGAGTTTCCTGACGGGACTAGCGGACACTAATGAGCAGTTCTTC. It codes for CAWSFLTGLADTNEQFF.

J is TRBJ2-1 and V is TRBV7-2; 9 positions agree with TRBD2. V dropped 3 bases and J dropped 9; count of bases not matched to a gene: 9. The germline V gene has CDR1 SGHTA and CDR2 FQGNSA. The CDR3 covers 15 residues. The DNA of the CDR3 is TGTGCCAGCAGCTTGATTGCGGGGGGGCCCGGTGAGCAGTTCTTC. Translation: CASSLIAGGPGEQFF. Full variable domain (missing parts from reference TRBV7-2 and TRBJ2-1): GAGVSQSPSNKVTEKGKDVELRCDPISGHTALYWYRQSLGQGLEFLIYFQGNSAPDKSGLPSDRFSAERTGGSVSTLTIQRTQQEDSAVYLCASSLIAGGPGEQFFGPGTRLTVL.

V and J are TRBV7-9 and TRBJ2-7, with 8 nucleotides matching TRBD2. The length of the CDR3 is 14 residues. Germline lookup yields CDR1 SEHNR and CDR2 FQNEAQ (reference sequence). The junction had 5 bases not matched to a gene; V was cut back by 6 bases and J by 1 base. The CDR3 DNA follows: TGTGCCAGCAGTCGGGGACTAGATTCCTACGAGCAGTACTTC. Translating it yields CASSRGLDSYEQYF.